These T cell receptor beta chains were read from a single sample in a study of cytomegalovirus exposure and HLA in healthy donors. Clones were sequenced by immunoSEQ multiplex PCR, and TCRdb holds only the in-frame ones, with some missing. The table lists about 210,000 clones, around 88% of them singletons. The specimen sequenced was PBMCs. These receptors were obtained from a woman under 40 in good health and CMV-seronegative. Each CDR3 is given with its conserved first and last residue. A D gene is named only where the DNA matches it firmly. A row's size may be missing; if present it is once, few, many or a size class.

j_call clone_size v_call d_call cdr3_nt cdr3_aa
TRBJ2-5 . TRBV7-2 TRBD2 TGTGCCAGCAGCTTAGGGGTTTGGTCCAGGGAGGGAGAGACCCAGTACTTC CASSLGVWSREGETQYF
TRBJ1-1 . TRBV2 . TGTGCCAGCAGGGAGAGGGCTGGCGGAGCTTTCTTT CASRERAGGAFF
TRBJ2-5 . TRBV28 TRBD1 TGTGCCAGCAGTTCAACCGGGACAGGGGGCGACTTC CASSSTGTGGDF
TRBJ2-5 . TRBV2 . TGTGCCAGCAGTGACCCGAGGGTACAAGAGACCCAGTACTTC CASSDPRVQETQYF
TRBJ2-6 few TRBV28 . TGTGCCAGCAGTTTGAGAGGGGCCAACGTCCTGACTTTC CASSLRGANVLTF
TRBJ2-5 . TRBV2 TRBD2 TGTGCCAGCAGTCGGACTAGCGGGCCCCAAGGGACCCAGTACTTC CASSRTSGPQGTQYF
TRBJ2-1 . TRBV19 . TGTGCCAGTAACAGAAACAATGAGCAGTTCTTC CASNRNNEQFF
TRBJ2-3 . TRBV10-3 . TGTGCCATCAGGGCTGCAGATACGCAGTATTTT CAIRAADTQYF
TRBJ2-3 . TRBV29-1 TRBD2 TGCAGCGTTGGCGGGGGACTAGCCCCTAGCACAGATACGCAGTATTTT CSVGGGLAPSTDTQYF
TRBJ1-5 . TRBV28 . TGTGCCAGCAGTTCCATCCCCCACGGAGATCTCCATAGCAATCAGCCCCAGCATTTT CASSSIPHGDLHSNQPQHF
TRBJ2-5 . TRBV7-8 TRBD2 TGTGCCAGCAGCCTTAGGACTAGCGGAGAGACCCAGTACTTC CASSLRTSGETQYF
TRBJ2-2 once TRBV9 . TGTGCCAGCAGCGTAGTAACCGGGGAGCTGTTTTTT CASSVVTGELFF
TRBJ2-5 . TRBV18 . TGTGCCAGCTCACCAACCCGAGAAGAGACCCAGTACTTC CASSPTREETQYF
TRBJ2-4 . TRBV7-2 . TGTGCCAGCAGCTTAGATGTCCGCGAAGCCAAAAACATTCAGTACTTC CASSLDVREAKNIQYF
TRBJ2-5 . TRBV10-3 TRBD1 TGTGCCATCAGTGAGCAAACTGGACAGGGGGCGAAGGAGACCCAGTACTTC CAISEQTGQGAKETQYF
TRBJ2-1 . TRBV30 . TGTGCCTGGAGTCCCCCCGTGGGGAGCCTCTACAATGAGCAGTTCTTC CAWSPPVGSLYNEQFF